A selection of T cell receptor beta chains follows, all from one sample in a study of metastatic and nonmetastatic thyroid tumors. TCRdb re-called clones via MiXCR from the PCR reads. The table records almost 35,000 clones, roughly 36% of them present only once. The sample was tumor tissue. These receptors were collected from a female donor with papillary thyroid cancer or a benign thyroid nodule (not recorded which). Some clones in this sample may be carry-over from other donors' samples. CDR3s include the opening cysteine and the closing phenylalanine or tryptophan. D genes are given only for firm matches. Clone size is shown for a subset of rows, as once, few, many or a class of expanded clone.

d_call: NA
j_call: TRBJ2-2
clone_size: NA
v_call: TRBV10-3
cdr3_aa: CAISEGTTNTGELFF
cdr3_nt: TGTGCCATCAGTGAGGGGACAACGAACACCGGGGAGCTGTTTTTT

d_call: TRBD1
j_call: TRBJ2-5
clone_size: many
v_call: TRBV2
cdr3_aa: CASSGTGGAETQYF
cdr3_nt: TGTGCCAGTTCCGGGACAGGGGGCGCGGAGACCCAGTACTTC

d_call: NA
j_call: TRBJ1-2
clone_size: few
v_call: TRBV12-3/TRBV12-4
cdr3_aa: CASSLQGGYTF
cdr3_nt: TGTGCCAGCAGTTTACAGGGTGGCTACACCTTC

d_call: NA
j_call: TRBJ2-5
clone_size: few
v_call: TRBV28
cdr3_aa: CASSSPGRLQYF
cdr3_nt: TGTGCCAGCAGTTCGCCCGGGCGACTCCAGTACTTC

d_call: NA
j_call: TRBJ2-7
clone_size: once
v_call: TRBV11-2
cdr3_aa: CASRPLADRSYEQYF
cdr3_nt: TGTGCCAGCCGCCCCCTAGCGGACAGGTCCTACGAGCAGTACTTC

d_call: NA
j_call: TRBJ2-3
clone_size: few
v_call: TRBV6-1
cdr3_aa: CASTPGSGTDTQYF
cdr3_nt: TGTGCCAGCACCCCTGGGTCGGGCACAGATACGCAGTATTTT

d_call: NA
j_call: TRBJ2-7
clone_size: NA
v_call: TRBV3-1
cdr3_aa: CASSQSGSEQYF
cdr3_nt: TGTGCCAGCAGCCAATCGGGGTCCGAGCAGTACTTC

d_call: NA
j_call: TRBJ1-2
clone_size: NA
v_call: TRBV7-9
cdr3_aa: CASSPQGNYGYTF
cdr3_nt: TGTGCCAGCAGCCCCCAGGGGAACTATGGCTACACCTTC

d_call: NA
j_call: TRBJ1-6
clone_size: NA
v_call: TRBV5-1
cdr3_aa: CASSLMTGFSYNSPLHF
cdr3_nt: TGCGCCAGCAGCTTGATGACAGGTTTCTCCTATAATTCACCCCTCCACTTT

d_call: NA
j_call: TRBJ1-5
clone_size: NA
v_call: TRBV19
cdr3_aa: CASSIRPRGGQPQHF
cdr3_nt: TGTGCCAGTAGTATTCGGCCCAGGGGAGGTCAGCCCCAGCATTTT

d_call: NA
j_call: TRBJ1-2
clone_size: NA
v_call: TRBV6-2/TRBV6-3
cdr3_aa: CASKGLGYTF
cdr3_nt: TGTGCCAGCAAGGGTCTTGGCTACACCTTC

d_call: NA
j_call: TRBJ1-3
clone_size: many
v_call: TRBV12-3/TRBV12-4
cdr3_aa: CASSTGELLRGNTIYF
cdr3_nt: TGTGCCAGCAGCACGGGAGAGCTATTACGGGGAAACACCATATATTTT

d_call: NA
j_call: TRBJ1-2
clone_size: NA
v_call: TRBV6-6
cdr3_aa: CASSYGRTYGYTF
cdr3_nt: TGTGCCAGCAGTTACGGGAGGACCTATGGCTACACCTTC

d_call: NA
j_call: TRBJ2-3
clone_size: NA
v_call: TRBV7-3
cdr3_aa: CASSLSLNRLRTDTQYF
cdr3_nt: TGTGCCAGCAGCTTAAGTTTAAATCGACTGCGCACAGATACGCAGTATTTT

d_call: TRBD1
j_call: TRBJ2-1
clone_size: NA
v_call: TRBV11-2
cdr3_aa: CASSPPTGGVYNEQFF
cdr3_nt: TGTGCCAGCAGCCCCCCCACAGGGGGTGTCTACAATGAGCAGTTCTTC

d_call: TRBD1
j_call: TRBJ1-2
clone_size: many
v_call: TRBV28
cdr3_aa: CASTPGTGGAYGYTF
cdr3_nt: TGTGCCAGCACTCCCGGGACAGGGGGCGCCTATGGCTACACCTTC

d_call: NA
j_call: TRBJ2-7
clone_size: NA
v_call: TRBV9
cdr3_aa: CASTPGAGPGDEQYF
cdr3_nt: TGTGCCAGCACTCCCGGCGCGGGGCCCGGGGACGAGCAGTACTTC

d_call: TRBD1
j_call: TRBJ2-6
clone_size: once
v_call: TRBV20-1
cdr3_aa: CSARGAAGGESGANVLTF
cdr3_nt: TGCAGTGCTAGAGGGGCGGCAGGGGGCGAATCTGGGGCCAACGTCCTGACTTTC

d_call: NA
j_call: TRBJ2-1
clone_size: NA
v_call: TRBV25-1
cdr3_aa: CASSAGYNEQFF
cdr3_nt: TGTGCCAGCAGTGCGGGATACAATGAGCAGTTCTTC

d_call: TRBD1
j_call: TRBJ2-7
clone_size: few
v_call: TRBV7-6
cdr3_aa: CASSLAAGGEQYF
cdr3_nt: TGTGCCAGCAGCTTAGCGGCAGGGGGCGAGCAGTACTTC

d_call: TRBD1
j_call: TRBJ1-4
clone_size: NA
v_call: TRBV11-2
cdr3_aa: CASSWRGLEEKLFF
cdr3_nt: TGTGCCAGCAGCTGGAGGGGGCTGGAAGAAAAACTGTTTTTT

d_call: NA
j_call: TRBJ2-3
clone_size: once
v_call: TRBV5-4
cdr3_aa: CASSFATPGTVSTDTQYF
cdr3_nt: TGTGCCAGCAGCTTCGCAACACCAGGGACGGTCAGCACAGATACGCAGTATTTT

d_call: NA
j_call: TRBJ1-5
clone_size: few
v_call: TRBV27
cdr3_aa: CASSLSSWSRPQHF
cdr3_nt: TGTGCCAGCAGTTTATCGTCTTGGTCGCGGCCCCAGCATTTT